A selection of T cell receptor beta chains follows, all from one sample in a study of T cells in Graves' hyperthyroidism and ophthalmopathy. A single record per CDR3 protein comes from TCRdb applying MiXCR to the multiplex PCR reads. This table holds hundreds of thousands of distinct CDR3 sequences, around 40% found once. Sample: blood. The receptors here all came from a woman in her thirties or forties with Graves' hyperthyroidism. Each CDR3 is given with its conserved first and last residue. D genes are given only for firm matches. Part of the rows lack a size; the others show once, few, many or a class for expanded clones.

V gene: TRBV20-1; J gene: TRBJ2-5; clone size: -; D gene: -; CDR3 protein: CSASEGQQPQYF; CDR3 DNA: TGCAGTGCTAGTGAGGGGCAGCAGCCCCAGTACTTC
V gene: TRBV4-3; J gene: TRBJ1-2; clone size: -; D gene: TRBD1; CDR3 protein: CASSPVFRGDYGYTF; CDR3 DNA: TGCGCCAGCAGCCCTGTTTTCAGGGGGGACTATGGCTACACCTTC
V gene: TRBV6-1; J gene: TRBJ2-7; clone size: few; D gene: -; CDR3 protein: CASSELGVSYEQYF; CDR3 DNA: TGTGCCAGCAGTGAGCTAGGCGTATCCTACGAGCAGTACTTC
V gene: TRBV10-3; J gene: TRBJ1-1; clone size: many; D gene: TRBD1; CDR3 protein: CAIKRDSNTEAFF; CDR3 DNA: TGTGCCATCAAGAGGGACAGTAACACTGAAGCTTTCTTT
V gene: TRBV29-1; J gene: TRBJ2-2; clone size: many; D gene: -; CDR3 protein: CSVGEHRDTNGGGELFF; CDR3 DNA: TGCAGCGTTGGAGAACACCGGGACACAAACGGAGGGGGGGAGCTGTTTTTT
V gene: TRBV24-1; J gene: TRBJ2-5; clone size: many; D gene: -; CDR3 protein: CATSVPWDGEETQYF; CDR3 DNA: TGTGCCACCAGTGTTCCTTGGGACGGTGAAGAGACCCAGTACTTC
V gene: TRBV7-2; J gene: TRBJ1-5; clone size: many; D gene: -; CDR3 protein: CASSISQGLGQPQHF; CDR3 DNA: TGTGCCAGCAGCATTAGCCAGGGGCTTGGTCAGCCCCAGCATTTT
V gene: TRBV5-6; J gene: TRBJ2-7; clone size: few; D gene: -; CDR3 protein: CASSLTYRTYEQYF; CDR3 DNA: TGTGCCAGCAGCTTGACGTACAGGACCTACGAGCAGTACTTC
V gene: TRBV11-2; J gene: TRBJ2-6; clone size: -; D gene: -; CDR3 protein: CASSQRRIDRFSGANVLTF; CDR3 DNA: TGTGCCAGCAGCCAGAGGAGGATTGACCGATTCTCTGGGGCCAACGTCCTGACTTTC
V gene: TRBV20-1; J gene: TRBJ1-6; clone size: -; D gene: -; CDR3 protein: CSARREAHNSPLHF; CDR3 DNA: TGCAGTGCTAGACGGGAGGCCCATAATTCACCCCTCCACTTT
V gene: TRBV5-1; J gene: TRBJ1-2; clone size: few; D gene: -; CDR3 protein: CASSFGQGPNYGYTF; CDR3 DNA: TGCGCCAGCAGCTTTGGGCAGGGACCTAACTATGGCTACACCTTC
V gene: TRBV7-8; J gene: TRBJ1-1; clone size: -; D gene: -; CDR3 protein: CASSRIGGNTEAFF; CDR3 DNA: TGTGCCAGCAGCCGCATCGGGGGGAACACTGAAGCTTTCTTT
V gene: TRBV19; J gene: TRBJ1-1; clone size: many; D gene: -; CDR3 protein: CATTPVSAHTEAFF; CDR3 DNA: TGTGCCACCACTCCTGTTTCCGCCCACACTGAAGCTTTCTTT
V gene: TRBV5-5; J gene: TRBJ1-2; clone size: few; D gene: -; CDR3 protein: CASSLAPGMNYGYTF; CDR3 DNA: TGTGCCAGCAGCTTGGCCCCAGGGATGAACTATGGCTACACCTTC
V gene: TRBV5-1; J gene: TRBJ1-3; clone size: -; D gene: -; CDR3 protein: CASSSRSGLGNTIYF; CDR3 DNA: TGCGCCAGCAGTTCAAGAAGCGGTCTTGGAAACACCATATATTTT
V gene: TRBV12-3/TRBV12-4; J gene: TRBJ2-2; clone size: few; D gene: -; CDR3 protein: CASSFGETAGELFF; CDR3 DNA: TGTGCCAGCAGTTTTGGGGAGACGGCCGGGGAGCTGTTTTTT